Listed here are 24 T cell receptor beta chains from one sample, sequenced in a study of T cell responses to AZD1222 COVID-19 vaccine. Assay: immunoSEQ multiplex PCR; the TCRdb copy retains only in-frame clones and omits some. The table has approximately 80,000 clones, approximately 88% seen once. Sequencing was performed on peripheral blood, taken on day 0 of MenACWY control vaccination. The source of these receptors is an adult in good health.

This chain uses TRBV5-1 with TRBJ2-2; the D gene is possibly TRBD1 (5 bases). Germline lookup yields CDR1 SGHRS and CDR2 YFSETQ. Trimming pared 0 bases from V and 0 bases from J, leaving 9 bases between. The CDR3 covers 16 residues. CDR3 bases: TGCGCCAGCAGCTTGGCCCCAGGGTCGAACACCGGGGAGCTGTTTTTT. Its translation: CASSLAPGSNTGELFF.

The CDR3 sequence: CASSQEGRKLFF. The CDR3 DNA sequence: TGTGCCAGCAGCCAAGAGGGTCGGAAACTGTTTTTT. This chain joins TRBV3-1 (or the pseudogene TRBV3-2) and TRBJ1-4; D gene unclear. Trimming cost V 0 bases and J 11 bases, with 7 bases left between them. The CDR3 runs to 12 residues. Germline assignment: CDR1 LGHDT and CDR2 YNNKEL (reference sequence).

The chain links TRBV7-2 to TRBJ2-5, with 8 bases lining up with TRBD2. Germline V CDR1 and CDR2: SGHTA, FQGNSA. This CDR3 has 16 residues. V trimming: 1 base; J trimming: 2 bases; junction bases outside the gene matches: 6. The CDR3 is CASSLGARGVQETQYF. The CDR3 nucleotides read TGTGCCAGCAGCTTAGGGGCGCGGGGGGTACAAGAGACCCAGTACTTC. The whole variable domain, filled in from reference TRBV7-2 and TRBJ2-5, reads GAGVSQSPSNKVTEKGKDVELRCDPISGHTALYWYRQSLGQGLEFLIYFQGNSAPDKSGLPSDRFSAERTGGSVSTLTIQRTQQEDSAVYLCASSLGARGVQETQYFGPGTRLLVL.

The chain has TRBV7-9 and TRBJ1-2; D may be TRBD1 (6 bases). This CDR3 has 14 residues. Germline CDR1 reads SEHNR; CDR2 reads FQNEAQ (reference sequence). The V end was cut by 5 bases, the J end by 5 bases, with 15 bases between. The CDR3 spells CASSADSAPYGYTF. DNA of the CDR3: TGTGCCAGCAGCGCGGACAGCGCGCCTTATGGCTACACCTTC.

V and J are TRBV7-9 and TRBJ2-1, with D unclear. The germline V and J ends were trimmed by 5 bases and 4 bases, with 12 bases remaining between them. This CDR3 region has 14 residues. Germline V gene lookup returns CDR1 SEHNR and CDR2 FQNEAQ (reference sequence). The CDR3 nucleotides are TGTGCCAGCAGCCATCCCGTACTGTACAATGAGCAGTTCTTC. Its protein product is CASSHPVLYNEQFF.

The chain uses TRBV24-1 and TRBJ1-4; 8 nucleotides align to TRBD1. The CDR3 has 17 residues. Unmatched junction bases numbered 12, after V lost 6 bases and J lost 4 bases. Germline-derived CDR1 and CDR2 are KGHDR and SFDVKD. CDR3 loop: CATSFPLQGGNNEKLFF. The CDR3, as DNA: TGTGCCACCAGTTTCCCTTTACAGGGGGGCAATAATGAAAAACTGTTTTTT.

This clone has just one count. This sequence joins TRBV6-6 and TRBJ1-2, with 7 bases identical to TRBD1. The CDR3 spans 15 residues. The V gene end was trimmed by 6 bases and the J gene end by 3 bases; junction bases not matched to a gene: 10. Germline V gene sequence: CDR1 MNHNY, CDR2 SVGAGI (reference sequence). The CDR3 loop is CASSLTPGTDYGYTF. CDR3 in DNA: TGTGCCAGCAGCCTAACTCCCGGGACAGACTATGGCTACACCTTC.

This chain links TRBV5-1 with TRBJ2-5; 7 nucleotides align to TRBD1. This CDR3 region has 14 residues. J lost 2 bases, V lost 1 base, and 2 bases had no gene match. Germline V gene data show CDR1 as SGHRS and CDR2 as YFSETQ. CDR3 in DNA: TGCGCCAGCAGCTTGTACAGGGGACAAGAGACCCAGTACTTC. Protein: CASSLYRGQETQYF.

The V call is TRBV7-9, the J call TRBJ1-1; no clear D. The CDR3 loop spans 12 amino acids. The germline V and J ends were trimmed by 3 bases and 4 bases, with 6 bases remaining between them. CDR1 and CDR2 from the germline V gene are SEHNR and FQNEAQ (reference sequence). CDR3 sequence (DNA): TGTGCCAGCAGCTTCGAGGGCACTGAAGCTTTCTTT. Amino acid sequence: CASSFEGTEAFF.

With respect to this clone: This sample includes further DNA sequences coding for the same CDR3. V and J are TRBV7-9 and TRBJ1-2, with D possibly matching TRBD1 (6 bases). Between the trimmed V and J ends, which lost 2 bases and 2 bases, there was a span of 6 bases. The CDR3 runs 13 residues. Germline V gives CDR1 SEHNR, CDR2 FQNEAQ (reference sequence). CDR3 nucleotides: TGTGCCAGCAGCTTACAGGGGAACTATGGCTACACCTTC. This codes for CASSLQGNYGYTF.

This clone appeared a single time. The chain joins TRBV18 to TRBJ1-2, with a weak D call TRBD1 (5 bases). V was cut by 5 bases and J by 9 bases, with 19 bases left in between. The CDR3 has 14 residues. Per the germline V gene, CDR1 is KGHSH and CDR2 is LQKENI. In DNA, the CDR3 is TGTGCCAGCTCATCGGCCGGGACGGCCTCTCGCTACACCTTC. Translating gives CASSSAGTASRYTF.

V is TRBV28 and J is TRBJ2-1; D is unresolved. V was pared by 5 bases and J by 10 bases, with 12 bases between. Germline CDR1 reads MDHEN; CDR2 reads SYDVKM. The CDR3 extends over 12 amino acids. CDR3: CASSPLGGEQFF. In nucleotides, the CDR3 is TGTGCCAGCAGTCCCCTAGGTGGGGAGCAGTTCTTC.

The genes are TRBV29-1 and TRBJ2-1; D tentatively fits TRBD1 or TRBD2 (6 bases each). The length of the CDR3 is 12 residues. The germline V gene encodes CDR1 SQVTM and CDR2 ANQGSEA. V lost 7 bases to trimming and J lost 5 bases, with 12 bases between them. The CDR3 coding sequence is TGCAGCGCGAGGGGGGCCCACAATGAGCAGTTCTTC. Translation: CSARGAHNEQFF.

The J gene is TRBJ2-1, the V gene TRBV9; maybe TRBD1 (6 bases). Trimming cost V 0 bases and J 8 bases, with 15 bases left between them. Germline loops: CDR1 SGDLS, CDR2 YYNGEE. The CDR3 has 15 residues. CDR3 amino acids: CASSVALGAYDEQFF. DNA for the CDR3: TGTGCCAGCAGCGTAGCACTGGGGGCATACGATGAGCAGTTCTTC.

The chain has TRBV11-1 and TRBJ2-7; a possible D gene is TRBD1 (6 bases). With 3 bases removed from V and 7 bases from J, the gap between germline ends came to 16 bases. This CDR3 has 14 amino acids. Germline CDR1 is SGHAT and CDR2 is FQDESV (reference sequence). CDR3 sequence reads: CASSFRGNSGEQYF. CDR3 bases: TGTGCCAGCAGCTTCAGGGGAAATTCGGGGGAGCAGTACTTC.

This rearrangement joins TRBV4-1 to TRBJ1-3; D is unresolved. The germline V gene has CDR1 MGHRA and CDR2 YSYEKL. The length of the CDR3 is 16 residues. V lost 4 bases and J lost 0, with 13 bases in between. The CDR3 reads CASSRYPTSSGNTIYF. The DNA of the CDR3 is TGCGCCAGCAGCCGTTATCCCACGAGCTCTGGAAACACCATATATTTT.

The rearrangement uses TRBV4-3 and TRBJ1-4, with a tentative D call TRBD1 (5 bases). From germline, CDR1 is LGHNA and CDR2 YSLEER. Between the trimmed V and J ends, which lost 0 bases and 12 bases, there was a span of 11 bases. CDR3 length: 13 amino acids. The CDR3 sequence is CASSQDRGNQLFF. CDR3 coding DNA: TGCGCCAGCAGCCAAGACCGGGGGAATCAACTGTTTTTT.

The chain combines TRBV12-5 with TRBJ2-7; tentatively, D is TRBD1 (5 bases). This CDR3 contains 11 residues. Germline values: CDR1 LGHNT, CDR2 FRNRAP. Deletions cut 6 bases from V and 3 bases from J, with 6 bases between. CDR3 DNA sequence: TGTGCTAGTGGGACAGACTACGAGCAGTACTTC. This gives the protein CASGTDYEQYF.

The genes are TRBV7-2 and TRBJ2-3; TRBD1 matches 8 bases. Germline V gene lookup returns CDR1 SGHTA and CDR2 FQGNSA. This CDR3 spans 14 amino acids. V was pared by 4 bases and J by 4 bases, with 4 bases of the junction left unmatched. CDR3 loop: CASSSPTGADTQYF. CDR3 sequence (DNA): TGTGCCAGCAGCTCGCCGACAGGGGCAGATACGCAGTATTTT. Looking up the rest from reference TRBV7-2 and TRBJ2-3 gives the full variable domain: GAGVSQSPSNKVTEKGKDVELRCDPISGHTALYWYRQSLGQGLEFLIYFQGNSAPDKSGLPSDRFSAERTGGSVSTLTIQRTQQEDSAVYLCASSSPTGADTQYFGPGTRLTVL.

This clone was counted between two and nine times. The chain uses TRBV5-1 and TRBJ2-7, with D possibly TRBD1 on 5 matching bases. V shed 4 bases and J shed 0 bases, with 11 bases lying between them. The CDR3 spans 14 residues. Germline values: CDR1 SGHRS, CDR2 YFSETQ. The chain's CDR3 is CASSPRTLSYEQYF. For the CDR3, the DNA is TGCGCCAGCAGCCCAAGGACACTCTCCTACGAGCAGTACTTC.

V and J are TRBV9 and TRBJ2-3; D is undetermined. This CDR3 is built from 12 residues. V dropped 2 bases and J dropped 1 base, with 2 bases sitting between them. The germline V gene has CDR1 SGDLS and CDR2 YYNGEE. CDR3 in amino acids: CASSVGTDTQYF. The DNA of the CDR3 is TGTGCCAGCAGCGTGGGCACAGATACGCAGTATTTT.

The J gene is TRBJ1-4, the V gene TRBV30, with D perhaps TRBD1 (5 bases). The germline CDR1 and CDR2 sequences are GTSNPN and SVGIG (reference sequence). This CDR3 spans 15 amino acids. V was clipped by 4 bases and J by 0 bases, with 12 bases between them. The CDR3 here is CAWNSGLATNEKLFF. Here the CDR3 DNA reads TGTGCCTGGAATTCGGGACTAGCAACTAATGAAAAACTGTTTTTT.

The rearrangement uses TRBV7-3 and TRBJ2-1; the D gene is possibly TRBD2 (6 bases). V was cut by 0 bases and J by 10 bases, with 10 bases left in between. This CDR3 has 13 amino acids. Germline V gives CDR1 SGHTA, CDR2 FQGTGA. CDR3 in DNA: TGTGCCAGCAGCTTAACCGAAGGAGGGGAGCAGTTCTTC. Amino acids: CASSLTEGGEQFF.

The V call is TRBV5-4, the J call TRBJ1-6; 10 bases match TRBD1. The CDR3 spans 16 residues. Per the germline V gene, CDR1 is SGHNT and CDR2 is YYREEE (reference sequence). The J segment lost 7 bases and the V segment lost 1 base, leaving 5 bases of the junction unmatched. The DNA of the CDR3 is TGTGCCAGCAGCTTGTTTGGACAGGGGGTGAATTCACCCCTCCACTTT. Translating it yields CASSLFGQGVNSPLHF.